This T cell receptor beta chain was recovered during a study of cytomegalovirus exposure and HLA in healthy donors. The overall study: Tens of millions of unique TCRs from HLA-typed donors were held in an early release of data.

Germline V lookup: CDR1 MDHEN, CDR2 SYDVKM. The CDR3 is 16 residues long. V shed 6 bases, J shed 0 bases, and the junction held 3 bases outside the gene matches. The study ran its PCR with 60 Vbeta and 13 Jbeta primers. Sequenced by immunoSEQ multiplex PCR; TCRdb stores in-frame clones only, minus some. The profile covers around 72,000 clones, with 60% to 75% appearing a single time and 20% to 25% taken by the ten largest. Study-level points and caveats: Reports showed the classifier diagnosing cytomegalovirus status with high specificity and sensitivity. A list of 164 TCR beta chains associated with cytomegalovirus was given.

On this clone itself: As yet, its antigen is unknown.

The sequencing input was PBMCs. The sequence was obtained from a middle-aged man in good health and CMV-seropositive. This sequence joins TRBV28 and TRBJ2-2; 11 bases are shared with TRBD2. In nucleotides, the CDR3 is TGTGCCAGCAGACTAGCGGGGGCACCGAACACCGGGGAGCTGTTTTTT. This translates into CASRLAGAPNTGELFF.